These 5 T cell receptor beta chains were sequenced from one sample in a study of blood T cell repertoires in COVID-19. Only in-frame clones appear in the TCRdb table, and some are missing; sequencing was by immunoSEQ multiplex PCR. The sample consists of roughly 350,000 clones, more than 75% of them appearing once. Sequenced sample: peripheral blood. The receptor source for this set is a young woman who had recovered from COVID-19.

The count of this clone is one. The rearrangement links TRBV2 to TRBJ2-2; D gene unclear. The germline gives CDR1 SNHLY, CDR2 FYNNEI. This CDR3 has 14 amino acids. V lost 8 bases to trimming and J lost 5 bases, with 15 bases between them. The CDR3 region has the DNA TGTGCCAGCTACCGGGTCTATACAACCGGGGAGCTGTTTTTT. It specifies CASYRVYTTGELFF.

This clone was counted at least ten times. The J gene is TRBJ2-5, the V gene TRBV18; 8 positions agree with TRBD2. The length of the CDR3 is 15 residues. V was pared by 4 bases and J by 2 bases, with 6 bases of the junction left unmatched. Germline V gives CDR1 KGHSH, CDR2 LQKENI. CDR3 bases: TGTGCCAGCTCACAGACCTCGGGGGGGCAAGAGACCCAGTACTTC. It specifies CASSQTSGGQETQYF.

This chain joins TRBV9 and TRBJ2-1; 9 positions agree with TRBD2. Germline V lookup: CDR1 SGDLS, CDR2 YYNGEE. Unmatched junction bases numbered 5, after V lost 0 bases and J lost 7 bases. This CDR3 is 15 amino acids long. The CDR3 region is CASSVDPSGINEQFF. As DNA, the CDR3 is TGTGCCAGCAGCGTAGACCCTAGCGGGATTAATGAGCAGTTCTTC.

V is TRBV29-1 and J is TRBJ1-2, with D unclear. The length of the CDR3 is 17 residues. Germline values: CDR1 SQVTM, CDR2 ANQGSEA. The V gene lost 0 bases and the J gene lost 3 bases, with 20 bases spanning the gap. The CDR3 here is CSVEDRKRANPYYGYTF. The CDR3 nucleotides are TGCAGCGTTGAAGATCGTAAGAGGGCGAACCCCTACTATGGCTACACCTTC.

The V and J genes are TRBV3-1 (or the pseudogene TRBV3-2) and TRBJ1-2; 10 nucleotides match TRBD1. The CDR3 contains 16 residues. The V gene's germline CDR1 is LGHDT and CDR2 YNNKEL (reference sequence). The V and J ends lost 3 bases and 5 bases, in that order; junction bases with no gene match: 9. CDR3 nucleotide sequence: TGTGCCAGCAGCCACGGGGCCGGACAGGGGGTTTATGGCTACACCTTC. It encodes CASSHGAGQGVYGYTF.